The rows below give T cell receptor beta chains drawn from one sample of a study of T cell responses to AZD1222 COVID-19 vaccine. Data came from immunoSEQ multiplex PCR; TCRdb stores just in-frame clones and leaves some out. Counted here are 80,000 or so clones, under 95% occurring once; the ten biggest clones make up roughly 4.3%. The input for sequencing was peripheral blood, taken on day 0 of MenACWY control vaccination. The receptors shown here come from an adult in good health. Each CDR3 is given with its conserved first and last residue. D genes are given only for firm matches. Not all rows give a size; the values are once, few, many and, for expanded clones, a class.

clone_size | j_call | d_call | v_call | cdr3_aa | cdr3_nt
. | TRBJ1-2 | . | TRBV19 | CATLEGGYTF | TGTGCCACCTTAGAGGGTGGCTACACCTTC
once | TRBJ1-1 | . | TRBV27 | CASSFRGFRNTEAFF | TGTGCCAGCAGTTTTAGGGGTTTCCGAAACACTGAAGCTTTCTTT
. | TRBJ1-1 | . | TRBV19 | CASSILGTGNTEAFF | TGTGCCAGTAGTATCTTGGGGACTGGCAACACTGAAGCTTTCTTT
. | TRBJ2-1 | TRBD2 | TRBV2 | CASTREYGNNEQFF | TGTGCCAGCACGCGGGAGTATGGTAACAATGAGCAGTTCTTC
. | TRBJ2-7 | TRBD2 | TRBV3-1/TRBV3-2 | CASVAGGTYEQYF | TGTGCCAGCGTAGCGGGAGGGACCTACGAGCAGTACTTC
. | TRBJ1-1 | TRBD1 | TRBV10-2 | CASTGDRVGQAFF | TGCGCCAGCACCGGGGACAGGGTAGGTCAAGCTTTCTTT
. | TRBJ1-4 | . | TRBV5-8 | CASSSRGAPEKLFF | TGTGCCAGCAGCTCGAGAGGCGCGCCTGAAAAACTGTTTTTT
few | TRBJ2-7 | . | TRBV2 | CASSERARVGYEQYF | TGTGCCAGCAGTGAACGGGCCAGGGTGGGCTACGAGCAGTACTTC
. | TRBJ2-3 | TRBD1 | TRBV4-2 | CASSQSGQRTDTQYF | TGTGCCAGCAGCCAATCGGGACAGCGCACAGATACGCAGTATTTT
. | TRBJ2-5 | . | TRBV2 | CASIPLGRPEETQYF | TGTGCCAGCATCCCCCTGGGCCGTCCTGAAGAGACCCAGTACTTC
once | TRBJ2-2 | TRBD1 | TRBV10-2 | CASSGATGAANTGELFF | TGCGCCAGCAGTGGGGCCACAGGGGCCGCGAACACCGGGGAGCTGTTTTTT
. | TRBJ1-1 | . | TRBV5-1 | CASSTGDTEAFF | TGCGCCAGCAGCACCGGGGACACTGAAGCTTTCTTT
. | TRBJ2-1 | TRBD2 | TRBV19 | CASSTNRLAGNNEQFF | TGTGCCAGTAGTACCAACAGACTAGCGGGAAACAATGAGCAGTTCTTC
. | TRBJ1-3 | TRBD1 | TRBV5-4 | CASSLQSGGPQPRNTIYF | TGTGCCAGCAGCTTGCAGTCAGGGGGCCCACAACCGAGAAACACCATATATTTT
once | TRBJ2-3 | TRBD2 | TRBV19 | CASSSGSSTDTQYF | TGTGCCAGTAGTAGCGGGAGCTCCACAGATACGCAGTATTTT
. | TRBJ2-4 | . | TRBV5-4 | CASSPFGGLGNIQYF | TGTGCCAGCAGCCCATTCGGGGGGCTTGGGAACATTCAGTACTTC
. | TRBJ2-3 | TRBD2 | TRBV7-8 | CASSQLSGRTDTQYF | TGTGCCAGCAGCCAACTAAGCGGGAGGACAGATACGCAGTATTTT
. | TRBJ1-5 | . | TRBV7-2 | CASSLNYQPQHF | TGTGCCAGCAGCTTAAATTATCAGCCCCAGCATTTT
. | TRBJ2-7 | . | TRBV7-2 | CASSSSPYEQYF | TGTGCCAGCAGCTCCTCCCCCTACGAGCAGTACTTC
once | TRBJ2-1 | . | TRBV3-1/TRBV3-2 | CASSPRRDNEQFF | TGTGCCAGCAGCCCCCGGAGGGACAATGAGCAGTTCTTC
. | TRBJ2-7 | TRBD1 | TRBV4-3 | CASSQDPTGPGYEQYF | TGCGCCAGCAGCCAAGATCCGACAGGGCCAGGCTACGAGCAGTACTTC
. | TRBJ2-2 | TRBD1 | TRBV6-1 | CASSEDPGQGAGELFF | TGTGCCAGCAGTGAAGATCCAGGACAGGGAGCCGGGGAGCTGTTTTTT
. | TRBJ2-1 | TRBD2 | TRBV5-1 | CASSAGLAGGNEQFF | TGCGCCAGCAGCGCAGGACTAGCGGGAGGGAATGAGCAGTTCTTC
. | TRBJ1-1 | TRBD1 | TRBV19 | CASSQGGAPVEAFF | TGTGCCAGTAGTCAGGGGGGCGCCCCTGTTGAAGCTTTCTTT
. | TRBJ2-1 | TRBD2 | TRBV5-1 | CASRDGGSRIEQFF | TGCGCCAGCCGAGACGGCGGGAGTCGTATTGAGCAGTTCTTC
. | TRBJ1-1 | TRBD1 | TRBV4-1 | CASSQVGTVEAFF | TGCGCCAGCAGCCAAGTGGGGACAGTTGAAGCTTTCTTT
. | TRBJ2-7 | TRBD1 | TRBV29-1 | CSVSMYGQGGAYEQYF | TGCAGCGTGTCTATGTACGGACAGGGGGGAGCCTACGAGCAGTACTTC
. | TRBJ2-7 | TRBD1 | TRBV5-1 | CASSLTTGPYEQYF | TGCGCCAGCAGCTTAACGACAGGGCCCTACGAGCAGTACTTC
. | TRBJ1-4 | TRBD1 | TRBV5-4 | CASSSLDRDEKLFF | TGTGCCAGCAGCTCGCTGGACAGGGACGAAAAACTGTTTTTT
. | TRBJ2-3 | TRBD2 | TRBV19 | CASSRGLAGPADTQYF | TGTGCCAGTAGTAGGGGACTAGCGGGACCAGCAGATACGCAGTATTTT
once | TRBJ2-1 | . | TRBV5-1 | CASSFPDSSNEQFF | TGCGCCAGCAGCTTTCCGGACAGTAGCAATGAGCAGTTCTTC
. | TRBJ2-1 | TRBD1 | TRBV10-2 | CASSEDRGFSEQFF | TGCGCCAGCAGTGAGGACAGGGGGTTTAGTGAGCAGTTCTTC
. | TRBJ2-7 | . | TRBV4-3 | CASSQESGGVSHEQYF | TGCGCCAGCAGCCAAGAATCCGGGGGAGTAAGCCACGAGCAGTACTTC
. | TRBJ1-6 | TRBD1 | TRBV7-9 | CASSLTGTGAGSPLHF | TGTGCCAGCAGCTTGACCGGGACAGGGGCCGGATCACCCCTCCACTTT
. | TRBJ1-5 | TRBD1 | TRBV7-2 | CASSSGGGGQPQHF | TGTGCCAGCAGCTCAGGGGGAGGGGGTCAGCCCCAGCATTTT
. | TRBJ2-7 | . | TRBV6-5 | CASSRIQGYEQYF | TGTGCCAGCAGTCGAATCCAGGGATACGAGCAGTACTTC
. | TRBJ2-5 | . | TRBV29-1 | CSVKGYQETQYF | TGCAGCGTAAAGGGATATCAAGAGACCCAGTACTTC
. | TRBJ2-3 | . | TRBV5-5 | CASSYGDTQYF | TGTGCCAGCAGCTACGGGGATACGCAGTATTTT
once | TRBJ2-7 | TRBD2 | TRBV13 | CASSFGTSLDEQYF | TGTGCCAGCAGCTTTGGGACTAGCCTAGACGAGCAGTACTTC
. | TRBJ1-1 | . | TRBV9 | CASSVATGAQNTEAFF | TGTGCCAGCAGCGTAGCTACCGGGGCCCAGAACACTGAAGCTTTCTTT
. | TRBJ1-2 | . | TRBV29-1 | CSVESGANYGYTF | TGCAGCGTTGAATCGGGTGCCAACTATGGCTACACCTTC